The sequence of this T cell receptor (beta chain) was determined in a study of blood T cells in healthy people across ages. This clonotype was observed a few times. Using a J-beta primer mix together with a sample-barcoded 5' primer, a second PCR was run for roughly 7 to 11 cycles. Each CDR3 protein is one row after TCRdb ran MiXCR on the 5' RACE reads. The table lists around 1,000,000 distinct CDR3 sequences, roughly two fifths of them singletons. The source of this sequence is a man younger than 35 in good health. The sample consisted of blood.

In nucleotides, the CDR3 is TGCGCCAGCAGCCAAGTAGGACCTAAATATGGAGAGTCCTACGAGCAGTACTTC. This translates into CASSQVGPKYGESYEQYF. The chain links TRBV4-3 to TRBJ2-7; D is unclear. The germline V gene encodes CDR1 LGHNA and CDR2 YSLEER. This CDR3 is built from 18 residues. V was shortened by 1 base and J by 1 base, with 20 bases between the two germline ends.